The 17 T cell receptor beta chains given below trace back to one sample, sequenced in a study of blood T cell repertoires in COVID-19. TCRdb keeps only in-frame clones here, not all; method: immunoSEQ multiplex PCR. The repertoire holds approximately 190,000 clones, about 82% seen once, with about 5% in the top ten. Material for sequencing was peripheral blood. The receptor source for this set is a woman under 40 with acute or convalescent COVID-19.

This clone was counted a few times. This rearrangement joins TRBV4-2 to TRBJ2-1, with D possibly being TRBD2 (5 bases). The germline CDR1 and CDR2 sequences are LGHNA and YNFKEQ. The ends were cut back, 1 base at V and 10 bases at J, with 17 bases in the middle. The CDR3 is 15 amino acids. CDR3 amino acids: CASSQVVDGGYEQFF. In DNA, the CDR3 is TGTGCCAGCAGCCAAGTGGTCGACGGCGGGTACGAGCAGTTCTTC.

In this sample, this clone turned up once. V and J are TRBV27 and TRBJ1-2, with a weak D call TRBD1 (5 bases). V was clipped by 5 bases and J by 7 bases, with 20 bases between them. The length of the CDR3 is 15 residues. Germline CDR1 MNHEY, CDR2 SMNVEV (reference sequence). The CDR3 nucleotides are TGTGCCAGCAGTCACCTCGCGGGGCATTTAAGTGGCTACACCTTC. Amino acid sequence: CASSHLAGHLSGYTF.

This chain links TRBV18 with TRBJ2-5; D is unresolved. In germline, CDR1 is KGHSH, CDR2 LQKENI. The CDR3 has 11 residues. Trimming took 4 bases from V and 2 from J, leaving 2 bases between them. The DNA of the CDR3 is TGTGCCAGCTCACTACAAGAGACCCAGTACTTC. Protein product: CASSLQETQYF.

V and J are TRBV21-1 and TRBJ1-2; TRBD1 is the table's D call, not checked against the DNA. TRBV21-1 is noted as a pseudogene. The CDR3 has 17 residues. The CDR3 nucleotides read TGTGCCAGCAGCAAACGGACAGGGGACGCGAACAACTATGGCTACACCTTC. Encoded protein: CASSKRTGDANNYGYTF.

The chain combines TRBV7-6 with TRBJ2-3, with 7 bases identical to TRBD1. Germline CDR1 and CDR2: SGHVS and FNYEAQ. This CDR3 is built from 15 residues. V lost 1 base, J lost 1 base, and 2 bases stayed unmatched. The CDR3 region is CASSLEGTGTDTQYF. CDR3 bases: TGTGCCAGCAGCTTAGAGGGGACAGGCACAGATACGCAGTATTTT.

On this clone: Other DNA variants within this sample encode the same CDR3. The V gene is TRBV19, the J gene TRBJ2-7; no reliable D call. The germline gives CDR1 LNHDA, CDR2 SQIVND (reference sequence). Trimming cost V 5 bases and J 0 bases, with 8 bases left between them. This CDR3 spans 13 amino acids. CDR3 nucleotides: TGTGCCAGTAGTTCGGGTCGCTCCTACGAGCAGTACTTC. Translation: CASSSGRSYEQYF.

This clone was recorded only once. J is TRBJ1-5 and V is TRBV2; no clear D gene. Trimming pared 5 bases from V and 0 bases from J, leaving 8 bases between. Germline V lookup: CDR1 SNHLY, CDR2 FYNNEI. This CDR3 spans 14 amino acids. This CDR3 reads CASSHSYSNQPQHF. The CDR3 DNA reads TGTGCCAGCAGTCACAGCTATAGCAATCAGCCCCAGCATTTT.

J is TRBJ2-7 and V is TRBV18; 8 bases are shared with TRBD1. There are 17 residues in the CDR3. V shed 2 bases and J 2 bases; nucleotides not matched to a gene: 11. Germline CDR1 and CDR2: KGHSH and LQKENI. CDR3 bases: TGTGCCAGCTCACCAAAACCCCAGGGGGCATTGCCCTACGAGCAGTACTTC. This codes for CASSPKPQGALPYEQYF. The full variable domain, with the rest looked up from reference TRBV18 and TRBJ2-7, is NAGVMQNPRHLVRRRGQEARLRCSPMKGHSHVYWYRQLPEEGLKFMVYLQKENIIDESGMPKERFSAEFPKEGPSILRIQQVVRGDSAAYFCASSPKPQGALPYEQYFGPGTRLTVT.

In its sample, this clone was seen a few times. The chain couples TRBV30 to TRBJ2-1; unclear D gene. Between the trimmed V and J ends, which lost 1 base and 10 bases, there was a span of 11 bases. The germline gives CDR1 GTSNPN, CDR2 SVGIG (reference sequence). This CDR3 spans 12 amino acids. The CDR3: CAWSGARWEQFF. In nucleotides, the CDR3 is TGTGCCTGGAGTGGGGCCCGCTGGGAGCAGTTCTTC.

This clone has more than one count but fewer than ten. This rearrangement joins TRBV5-1 to TRBJ2-7, with TRBD2 matching 13 bases. CDR1 and CDR2 from the germline V gene are SGHRS and YFSETQ. The CDR3 consists of 14 residues. V shed 2 bases and J 5 bases; nucleotides not matched to a gene: 1. In DNA, the CDR3 is TGCGCCAGCAGCTTCGGGACTAGCGGGAACGAGCAGTACTTC. Encoded protein: CASSFGTSGNEQYF.

The chain uses TRBV29-1 and TRBJ1-1; a possible D gene is TRBD1 (5 bases). The CDR3 extends over 11 amino acids. The V end was cut by 7 bases, the J end by 10 bases, with 16 bases between. CDR1 and CDR2 (germline): SQVTM, ANQGSEA. CDR3: CSAVGGSGAFF. The CDR3 DNA sequence: TGCAGCGCAGTCGGGGGATCTGGAGCTTTCTTT.

Note on this clone: This specimen includes other DNA sequences encoding the same CDR3. The CDR3 protein is CASSRDRGLYEQYF. The CDR3 region has the DNA TGTGCCAGCAGTCGGGACAGGGGACTGTACGAGCAGTACTTC. The chain recombines TRBV6-5 with TRBJ2-7; 10 positions match TRBD1. CDR1 is MNHEY and CDR2 is SVGAGI in the germline V gene. The CDR3 covers 14 residues. V gave up 5 bases and J gave up 4 bases; unmatched junction bases: 5.

In its sample, this clone was seen once. The V call is TRBV10-3, the J call TRBJ2-2, with TRBD2 identical over 7 bases. Germline-derived CDR1 and CDR2 are ENHRY and SYGVKD. The J segment lost 8 bases and the V segment lost 10 bases, leaving 7 bases of the junction unmatched. This CDR3 contains 12 residues. The CDR3 DNA reads TGTGCCACCGGCGGGAGTCCGGGGGAGCTGTTTTTT. It encodes CATGGSPGELFF.

Concerning this clone itself: Additional DNA sequences in this sample encode the identical CDR3. V and J are TRBV5-1 and TRBJ1-2, with D possibly matching TRBD1 (6 bases). The CDR3 sequence is 14 residues long. Germline assignment: CDR1 SGHRS and CDR2 YFSETQ. V was cut by 1 base and J by 2 bases, with 9 bases left in between. Written as DNA, the CDR3 is TGCGCCAGCAGCTTGCGGCAGGGGAACTATGGCTACACCTTC. Residues: CASSLRQGNYGYTF. Full variable domain (missing parts from reference TRBV5-1 and TRBJ1-2): KAGVTQTPRYLIKTRGQQVTLSCSPISGHRSVSWYQQTPGQGLQFLFEYFSETQRNKGNFPGRFSGRQFSNSRSEMNVSTLELGDSALYLCASSLRQGNYGYTFGSGTRLTVV.

The rearrangement uses TRBV6-5 and TRBJ2-7, with TRBD2 identical over 7 bases. Germline V lookup: CDR1 MNHEY, CDR2 SVGAGI. The J segment lost 2 bases and the V segment lost 7 bases, leaving 8 bases of the junction unmatched. The CDR3 runs 14 residues. The CDR3 protein is CASTSMGGTYEQYF. DNA for the CDR3: TGTGCCAGCACCTCAATGGGAGGGACCTACGAGCAGTACTTC.

The chain is built from TRBV6-2 or TRBV6-3 and TRBJ1-2, with unresolved D. The CDR3 runs to 14 residues. Germline V lookup: CDR1 MNHEY, CDR2 SVGEGT. Trimming removed 0 bases from V and 2 bases from J, with 7 bases in between. In nucleotides, the CDR3 is TGTGCCAGCAGTTACTCTATTTCCAACTATGGCTACACCTTC. Its translation: CASSYSISNYGYTF.

V is TRBV6-2 or TRBV6-3 and J is TRBJ2-1, with 8 nucleotides matching TRBD2. The CDR3 has 18 residues. Germline CDR1 is MNHEY and CDR2 is SVGEGT. V shed 2 bases, J shed 0 bases, and the junction held 9 bases outside the gene matches. The CDR3 DNA reads TGTGCCAGCAGTTACGGGGGCCTAGCGGGTCCCTCCTACAATGAGCAGTTCTTC. This codes for CASSYGGLAGPSYNEQFF.